This T cell receptor beta chain was captured by sequencing in a study of cytomegalovirus exposure and HLA in healthy donors. Both 60 Vbeta primers and 13 Jbeta primers went into the PCR. This table comes from immunoSEQ multiplex PCR, and its TCRdb copy is limited to in-frame clones, with some not included. The table records some 120,000 clones, 80% of them present only once. The receptor was isolated from a man aged 50 to 59 in good health and CMV-seronegative. The sequenced sample was PBMCs.

This CDR3 reads CASSQGTGDTYEQYF. CDR3 in DNA: TGTGCCAGCTCACAGGGGACAGGGGATACCTACGAGCAGTACTTC. The V call is TRBV18, the J call TRBJ2-7; 10 bases agree with TRBD1. Trimming took 4 bases from V and 2 from J; bases not matched to a gene: 5. Germline values: CDR1 KGHSH, CDR2 LQKENI. The CDR3 runs 15 residues. Using reference TRBV18 and TRBJ2-7 for the parts outside the CDR3, the full variable domain is NAGVMQNPRHLVRRRGQEARLRCSPMKGHSHVYWYRQLPEEGLKFMVYLQKENIIDESGMPKERFSAEFPKEGPSILRIQQVVRGDSAAYFCASSQGTGDTYEQYFGPGTRLTVT.